These 26 T cell receptor beta chains came from one sample sequenced in a study of molecular identifiers for immune sequencing clone quantification. Each CDR3 protein gets one entry after TCRdb re-called the PCR reads with MiXCR. The table lists 63,000 or so distinct CDR3 sequences, less than 20% of them singletons. The sequenced sample consisted of naive CD8+ T cells from blood, with Jurkat cell RNA spiked in. Specified subset: FACS-sorted CD8+CD4-CCR7+CD45RA+ naive T cells. Receptors originate from a human donor in good health. Some libraries in this study had Jurkat cell RNA spiked in.

This clonotype appeared many times. V usage is TRBV23-1 and J usage is TRBJ2-7, with a possible D match to TRBD1 (5 bases). TRBV23-1 is flagged as an ORF with uncertain function. The CDR3 extends over 16 amino acids. The V end was cut by 0 bases, the J end by 3 bases, with 15 bases between. CDR3 DNA: TGCGCCAGCAGTCAATCGCTCAGGGTTCTAAGCTACGAGCAGTACTTC. Amino acids: CASSQSLRVLSYEQYF.

This clonotype was counted ten times or more. The V and J genes are TRBV7-6 and TRBJ1-1; the D gene is possibly TRBD1 (5 bases). Deletions cut 5 bases from V and 2 bases from J, with 21 bases between. The CDR3 extends over 17 amino acids. CDR1 SGHVS and CDR2 FNYEAQ come from the germline V gene. The CDR3 protein is CASSLSPSLGENTEAFF. CDR3 in DNA: TGTGCCAGCAGCCTGTCCCCCAGTCTGGGGGAAAACACTGAAGCTTTCTTT.

The chain recombines TRBV19 with TRBJ2-3, with 10 bases identical to TRBD2. CDR3 size: 18 residues. Germline V CDR1 and CDR2: LNHDA, SQIVND (reference sequence). The V and J ends lost 5 bases and 2 bases, in that order; junction bases with no gene match: 13. DNA of the CDR3: TGTGCCAGTAGTTCAGGGCTAGCGGGGGATTTATACACAGATACGCAGTATTTT. Translating it yields CASSSGLAGDLYTDTQYF.

In regard to this clonotype: A much more abundant neighbour one base away suggests this may be a read error. The gene calls are TRBV12-3 or TRBV12-4 and TRBJ2-3; 7 bases match TRBD1. The CDR3 totals 14 residues. CDR3 DNA: TGTGCCTGCAGTTTGGGGACAGTCACAGATACGCAGTATTTT. Protein: CACSLGTVTDTQYF.

A remark on this clonotype: Given a much more abundant clone one base away, this may be a read error. The chain joins TRBV7-8 to TRBJ2-1; the match to TRBD1 covers 10 bases. The CDR3 loop spans 14 amino acids. Germline loops: CDR1 SGHVS, CDR2 FQNEAQ. In nucleotides, the CDR3 is TGTGCCAACAGCGCATGGACAGGGGGGAATGAGCAGTTCTTC. Translation gives CANSAWTGGNEQFF.

This clonotype was seen ten or more times. The V call is TRBV10-3, the J call TRBJ2-7; tentatively, D is TRBD2 (6 bases). CDR1 is ENHRY and CDR2 is SYGVKD in the germline V gene. CDR3 length: 16 residues. Trimming took off 3 bases at V and 6 bases at J, with 21 bases between the two ends. Here the CDR3 DNA reads TGTGCCATCAGTGACTGGGGGAGGACCCCTGGGAGCGAGCAGTACTTC. It specifies CAISDWGRTPGSEQYF.

This clonotype was detected many times. The CDR3 loop reads CASSVPGPISYNEQFF. The CDR3 region has the DNA TGTGCCAGCAGTGTCCCCGGGCCAATCAGTTACAATGAGCAGTTCTTC. This chain connects TRBV27 to TRBJ2-1; no clear D gene. Germline V gene sequence: CDR1 MNHEY, CDR2 SMNVEV (reference sequence). V gave up 5 bases and J gave up 4 bases, with 18 bases separating them. The CDR3 is made up of 16 amino acids.

In its sample, this clonotype was seen many times. This chain links TRBV4-1 with TRBJ2-2, with 10 bases matching TRBD1. Germline lookup yields CDR1 MGHRA and CDR2 YSYEKL. The CDR3 length is 16 residues. The V and J ends lost 2 bases and 6 bases, in that order; junction bases with no gene match: 6. CDR3 DNA: TGCGCCAGCAGCCAACGACCGGGACAGGGGTCCGGGGAGCTGTTTTTT. It is translated as CASSQRPGQGSGELFF.

With regard to this clonotype: The germline gene is not matched at one end of the junction; a read error may be the cause. The chain employs TRBV20-1 and TRBJ1-3; D call uncertain. Looked up from germline, CDR1 is DFQATT and CDR2 is SNEGSKA (reference sequence). The CDR3 has 16 amino acids. The CDR3 loop reads CSARGPEDDSGNTIYF. DNA of the CDR3: TGCAGCGCTAGAGGCCCGGAGGACGACTCTGGAAACACCATATATTTT.

This clonotype appeared many times. V usage is TRBV24-1 and J usage is TRBJ2-1, with D hard to call. V gave up 2 bases and J gave up 6 bases, with 10 bases separating them. CDR1 is KGHDR, CDR2 SFDVKD, per germline. The CDR3 has 14 residues. CDR3 in amino acids: CATSDWGRPNEQFF. The CDR3 bases are TGTGCCACCAGTGATTGGGGTAGACCCAATGAGCAGTTCTTC.

The gene calls are TRBV11-2 and TRBJ1-6; the D gene is possibly TRBD1 (5 bases). Germline CDR1 and CDR2: SGHAT and FQNNGV. The CDR3 contains 16 residues. V was pared by 3 bases and J by 0 bases, with 9 bases between. The CDR3 reads CASSFGTDSYNSPLHF. For the CDR3, the DNA is TGTGCCAGCAGCTTCGGGACGGACTCCTATAATTCACCCCTCCACTTT. The full variable domain, with the rest looked up from reference TRBV11-2 and TRBJ1-6, is EAGVAQSPRYKIIEKRQSVAFWCNPISGHATLYWYQQILGQGPKLLIQFQNNGVVDDSQLPKDRFSAERLKGVDSTLKIQPAKLEDSAVYLCASSFGTDSYNSPLHFGNGTRLTVT.

In its sample, this clonotype was seen a few times. The gene calls are TRBV7-6 and TRBJ2-2; 12 bases match TRBD2. V shed 5 bases and J 5 bases; nucleotides not matched to a gene: 6. The CDR3 spans 16 residues. Germline-derived CDR1 and CDR2 are SGHVS and FNYEAQ. DNA of the CDR3: TGTGCCAGCAGCACCTGGACTAGCGGGATTACCGGGGAGCTGTTTTTT. Protein: CASSTWTSGITGELFF.

Worth noting for this clonotype: This may come from a read error, since a much larger clone is one base off. The chain couples TRBV3-1 to TRBJ2-5; unclear D gene. The germline gives CDR1 LGHDT, CDR2 YNNKEL (reference sequence). The CDR3 extends over 14 amino acids. The CDR3: CARSQRQNQETQYF. The CDR3 region has the DNA TGTGCCCGCAGCCAAAGGCAGAACCAAGAGACCCAGTACTTC.

Regarding this clonotype: The CDR3 does not end in the conserved phenylalanine or tryptophan, so this is likely a read error. This rearrangement joins TRBV5-6 to TRBJ1-1; maybe TRBD1 (5 bases). Looked up from germline, CDR1 is SGHDT and CDR2 is YYEEEE. V lost 4 bases, J lost 11 bases, and 21 bases lay in between. This CDR3 is 14 amino acids long. The CDR3 DNA sequence: TGTGCCAGCAGCACCGGGACTCCTAGTCCCCCCGCTTTCGTT. This sequence encodes CASSTGTPSPPAFV.

This clonotype was recorded many times. The chain has TRBV14 and TRBJ2-5, with 7 bases aligning to TRBD1. This CDR3 is 15 amino acids long. The germline V gene has CDR1 SGHDN and CDR2 FVKESK. The V segment lost 4 bases and the J segment 4 bases; nucleotides outside the gene matches: 9. CDR3 sequence (DNA): TGTGCCAGCAGCCCCGGACAGGTGGTAGGAGAGACCCAGTACTTC. Translation gives CASSPGQVVGETQYF.

This clonotype was counted at least ten times. V and J are TRBV7-9 and TRBJ2-1; TRBD2 aligns across 14 bases. This CDR3 region has 19 residues. Germline V CDR1 and CDR2: SEHNR, FQNEAQ (reference sequence). Trimming at V came to 5 bases and at J to 8 bases, leaving 17 bases not matched to a gene. The CDR3 sequence is CASSPPGGLAGAQGDEQFF. For the CDR3, the DNA is TGTGCCAGCAGCCCACCCGGGGGACTAGCGGGAGCGCAAGGCGATGAGCAGTTCTTC.

The genes are TRBV20-1 and TRBJ2-7; D is possibly TRBD2 (6 bases). V was pared by 4 bases and J by 5 bases, with 12 bases between. CDR3 size: 12 residues. The germline gives CDR1 DFQATT, CDR2 SNEGSKA (reference sequence). CDR3 residues: CSATGSEDEQYF. In nucleotides, the CDR3 is TGCAGTGCTACCGGGAGCGAAGACGAGCAGTACTTC.

There are many counts of this clonotype. The chain links TRBV6-5 to TRBJ2-7, with D unresolved. Germline-derived CDR1 and CDR2 are MNHEY and SVGAGI. The CDR3 spans 14 residues. Trimming stripped 1 base from V and 3 bases from J, with 10 bases between. CDR3 in DNA: TGTGCCAGCAGTTACTACCGAGAGGACTACGAGCAGTACTTC. Its translation is CASSYYREDYEQYF.

Concerning this clonotype itself: A junction boundary mismatches the germline segment, possibly from a read error. This chain uses TRBV2 with TRBJ2-3; no clear D. Germline lookup yields CDR1 SNHLY and CDR2 FYNNEI. There are 11 residues in the CDR3. The CDR3 protein is CASSPLDTLYF. CDR3 DNA sequence: TGTGCCAGCAGTCCCTTAGATACGCTGTATTTT.

The genes are TRBV30 and TRBJ2-1; maybe TRBD1 (6 bases). Germline CDR1 reads GTSNPN; CDR2 reads SVGIG (reference sequence). Trimming removed 8 bases at V and 0 bases at J, with 23 bases between. This CDR3 has 17 amino acids. This CDR3 is CATDYRDTSSSYNEQFF. CDR3 in DNA: TGTGCCACAGACTACCGGGACACGTCCAGCTCCTACAATGAGCAGTTCTTC.

This clonotype was seen ten or more times. The genes are TRBV30 and TRBJ2-1; D is ambiguous. The V gene lost 3 bases and the J gene lost 5 bases, with 11 bases spanning the gap. Germline assignment: CDR1 GTSNPN and CDR2 SVGIG (reference sequence). This CDR3 comprises 13 residues. CDR3 protein: CAWRSTSDNEQFF. Here the CDR3 DNA reads TGTGCCTGGAGAAGTACTTCAGACAATGAGCAGTTCTTC.

As concerns this clonotype: A read error may be the cause here, since a much bigger clone is one base away. The V and J genes are TRBV7-9 and TRBJ2-2; 7 bases match TRBD2. Germline V gene sequence: CDR1 SEHNR, CDR2 FQNEAQ (reference sequence). This CDR3 is 15 amino acids long. Written as DNA, the CDR3 is TGTGCCAACAGCTTAGGGGAGGGGCTCACCGGGGAGCTGTTTTTT. This encodes CANSLGEGLTGELFF.

There are many counts of this clonotype. J is TRBJ2-1 and V is TRBV24-1; D not certain. V was cut by 1 base and J by 3 bases, with 6 bases left in between. The CDR3 sequence is 14 residues long. Germline CDR1 reads KGHDR; CDR2 reads SFDVKD. The CDR3 here is CATSDFGVYNEQFF. The DNA of the CDR3 is TGTGCCACCAGTGATTTTGGGGTCTACAATGAGCAGTTCTTC.

This clonotype was counted at least ten times. The chain recombines TRBV4-1 with TRBJ2-7; D is uncertain. The germline CDR1 and CDR2 sequences are MGHRA and YSYEKL. The length of the CDR3 is 14 residues. Trimming cost V 7 bases and J 0 bases, with 13 bases left between them. The CDR3 spells CASTWSMSSYEQYF. The CDR3 bases are TGCGCCAGCACCTGGAGTATGAGCTCCTACGAGCAGTACTTC.

This clonotype was seen at least ten times. The chain recombines TRBV6-2 or TRBV6-3 with TRBJ2-7; D perhaps matches TRBD2 (5 bases). V dropped 1 base and J dropped 2 bases, with 18 bases sitting between them. CDR1 and CDR2 from the germline V gene are MNHEY and SVGEGT. The length of the CDR3 is 17 residues. CDR3 sequence: CASSYWTDPSRPYEQYF. DNA of the CDR3: TGTGCCAGCAGTTACTGGACTGACCCGAGCCGCCCCTACGAGCAGTACTTC.

This clonotype was observed at least ten times. As DNA, the CDR3 is TGCGCCAGCAGCCAATTGGTCGGCAATGAGCAGTTCTTC. This sequence encodes CASSQLVGNEQFF. The chain employs TRBV4-1 and TRBJ2-1; no reliable D call. The CDR3 loop spans 13 amino acids. Germline V gene sequence: CDR1 MGHRA, CDR2 YSYEKL. V lost 2 bases to trimming and J lost 6 bases, with 8 bases between them.